Listed here is a single TCR beta chain. The data originate from a study of blood T cell repertoires in COVID-19. The overall study: Whether acute or convalescent, the COVID-19 samples came from the United States, Italy and Spain. T cells, B-cell-depleted T cells, or PBMCs provided the cDNA or gDNA that served as material.

In the original analysis: The authors estimated nucleated cell counts from reference gene primer amplification. Assay: immunoSEQ multiplex PCR; the TCRdb copy retains only in-frame clones and omits some. V and J calls and clone size are as listed in that table; D and trimming were resolved from the DNA. The sample shows 150,000 to 200,000 clones, 80% to 90% of them seen only once. CDR1 is LGHDT, CDR2 YNNKEL, per germline (reference sequence). The V end was cut by 7 bases, the J end by 5 bases, with 15 bases between. CDR3 size: 13 residues. The V call is TRBV3-1 (or the pseudogene TRBV3-2), the J call TRBJ2-7; D is perhaps TRBD2 (6 bases). This receptor was identified in a man aged 55 to 70 with acute or convalescent COVID-19. The sample taken for sequencing was peripheral blood. Here the CDR3 DNA reads TGTGCCAGCACGCCCGGGACTCCCAACGAGCAGTACTTC. Translation: CASTPGTPNEQYF.